The source of this T cell receptor (beta chain) is a study of T-cell reconstitution after alpha-beta-depleted transplantation in children. With respect to this clonotype: The antigen is undetermined.

The study, taken as a whole, reports: Expanded clones from the graft, numbering several hundred, reportedly supplied alpha-beta T cells about two months after transplant. At one year after transplant, newly produced T cells mostly accounted for T-cell counts and diversity. After transplant, high TCRbeta diversity at day 60 in some patients arose from surviving recipient T cells and thymic progenitors.

The TCRbeta library incorporated unique molecular identifiers. MiXCR was run by TCRdb on the PCR reads, yielding one entry per CDR3 protein. The sample contains around 440,000 distinct CDR3 sequences, roughly a tenth of which appear only once. The germline CDR1 and CDR2 sequences are LNHDA and SQIVND (reference sequence). This CDR3 is built from 17 residues. With 1 base clipped from V and 3 bases from J, the junction kept 6 bases outside the gene matches. The clonotype originates from a child under 10 years old with inherited bone marrow failure, due to receive a stem cell transplant. The sample here was PBMCs, taken before TCRalphabeta/CD19-depleted stem cell transplant. The chain has TRBV19 and TRBJ2-2, with 9 bases fitting TRBD2. The CDR3 loop is CASSIAIAGVHTGELFF. The CDR3 region has the DNA TGTGCCAGTAGTATAGCCATAGCGGGAGTTCACACCGGGGAGCTGTTTTTT.